The following is a TCR beta chain sequence with its context. Its antigen remains undetermined. Per-base quality was not reported, and no clone a single base away is much larger than it. The germline V gene provides CDR1 SGHTA and CDR2 FQGTGA. Trimmed from V: 1 base; trimmed from J: 6 bases; junction bases lacking a gene match: 13. The CDR3 holds 17 amino acids from the cysteine to the phenylalanine. The entry retains the CDR3 DNA only, 51 bases that are in frame from base 1. These data come from a study of blood T cell repertoires in COVID-19 (dated by TCRdb to 2020 to 2022). As for the study more broadly: Samples covering the acute and convalescent phases of COVID-19 were provided by collaborators in the United States, Italy and Spain. The material from the prospective study consisted of cDNA or gDNA derived from T cells, B-cell-depleted T cells, or PBMCs. Subjects who had been exposed to COVID-19, were actively infected with it, or had recovered from it provided the deeply sampled blood TCRbeta repertoires that made up the dataset. The repertoires were released in a freely available public database meant as a resource for research on the immune response to SARS-CoV-2. Samples came from the ongoing ImmuneRACE study (first 160 participants) plus 1,254 subjects from 6 global collaborators. The sample metadata nearly always contained a de-identified subject ID, COVID-19 status, age in years and sex. Where available, HLA class I and class II types were obtained from metadata supplied by the sample provider rather than from assay-based typing. What the authors observed across the whole study: How much clinical and demographic metadata was included differed by source and by participant, and the metadata was provided uncurated.

Each collaborating institution followed its own protocols to collect whole blood in K2EDTA tubes. For TCRbeta analysis, collaborators shipped samples in one of three forms: frozen whole blood, isolated PBMCs, or DNA extracted from either of those sample types. TCRbeta CDR3 regions were amplified from genomic DNA by means of the immunoSEQ Assay, a bias-controlled multiplex PCR. The published analysis was carried out like this. The number of nucleated cells in each sample was estimated from the amplification of reference gene primers within the assay. To quantify the absolute abundance of each unique TCRbeta CDR3 rearrangement, sequence reads were collapsed and filtered. For each sample, productive Simpson clonality was calculated by taking the square root of Simpson's diversity index across productive rearrangements. TCRdb stores this immuneACCESS table with in-frame sequences only. Part of the clones is absent; in the studies checked, under half of the shortfall reflects unresolved V genes, and no reason is known for the rest. The DNA was the basis for D and trimming; V, J and clone size are from that table. Here the sample has 100,000 to 150,000 clones; around 86% occur a single time. Jointly, the top ten make up 2% to 2.5% of the sample.

Sequences were obtained from peripheral blood. The TCR sequence derives from a man aged 45 to 65 with active COVID-19. The chain links TRBV7-3 with TRBJ2-7; TRBD1 lines up with 9 middle nucleotides. In nucleotides, the sequence is TGTGCCAGCAGCTTAAATCGCACAGGGGGCCACCGGGGCGAGCAGTACTTC. Its amino acids are CASSLNRTGGHRGEQYF.